This T cell receptor beta chain was recorded in a study of blood T cell repertoires in COVID-19. Looking at the study overall: From the United States, Italy and Spain came samples of acute and convalescent COVID-19. T cells, B-cell-depleted T cells, or PBMCs provided the cDNA or gDNA that served as material.

The CDR3 has 14 residues. Germline CDR1 SGHDN, CDR2 FVKESK. The V end lost 3 bases, the J end lost 2 bases, and 9 bases lay between the germline ends. In the original processing: The assay estimated nucleated cells by amplifying reference gene primers. Method: immunoSEQ multiplex PCR; TCRdb's copy keeps in-frame clones and lacks some. Clone size and V and J calls were adopted from that table, with D and trimming inferred from the DNA. The table shows 80,000 or so clones, with approximately 89% occurring only once. The TCR comes from a man over 45 with acute or convalescent COVID-19. Specimen: peripheral blood. This chain uses TRBV14 with TRBJ2-3, with D uncertain. As DNA, the CDR3 is TGTGCCAGCAGCCAGAGGAGATTCACAGATACGCAGTATTTT. Protein product: CASSQRRFTDTQYF.